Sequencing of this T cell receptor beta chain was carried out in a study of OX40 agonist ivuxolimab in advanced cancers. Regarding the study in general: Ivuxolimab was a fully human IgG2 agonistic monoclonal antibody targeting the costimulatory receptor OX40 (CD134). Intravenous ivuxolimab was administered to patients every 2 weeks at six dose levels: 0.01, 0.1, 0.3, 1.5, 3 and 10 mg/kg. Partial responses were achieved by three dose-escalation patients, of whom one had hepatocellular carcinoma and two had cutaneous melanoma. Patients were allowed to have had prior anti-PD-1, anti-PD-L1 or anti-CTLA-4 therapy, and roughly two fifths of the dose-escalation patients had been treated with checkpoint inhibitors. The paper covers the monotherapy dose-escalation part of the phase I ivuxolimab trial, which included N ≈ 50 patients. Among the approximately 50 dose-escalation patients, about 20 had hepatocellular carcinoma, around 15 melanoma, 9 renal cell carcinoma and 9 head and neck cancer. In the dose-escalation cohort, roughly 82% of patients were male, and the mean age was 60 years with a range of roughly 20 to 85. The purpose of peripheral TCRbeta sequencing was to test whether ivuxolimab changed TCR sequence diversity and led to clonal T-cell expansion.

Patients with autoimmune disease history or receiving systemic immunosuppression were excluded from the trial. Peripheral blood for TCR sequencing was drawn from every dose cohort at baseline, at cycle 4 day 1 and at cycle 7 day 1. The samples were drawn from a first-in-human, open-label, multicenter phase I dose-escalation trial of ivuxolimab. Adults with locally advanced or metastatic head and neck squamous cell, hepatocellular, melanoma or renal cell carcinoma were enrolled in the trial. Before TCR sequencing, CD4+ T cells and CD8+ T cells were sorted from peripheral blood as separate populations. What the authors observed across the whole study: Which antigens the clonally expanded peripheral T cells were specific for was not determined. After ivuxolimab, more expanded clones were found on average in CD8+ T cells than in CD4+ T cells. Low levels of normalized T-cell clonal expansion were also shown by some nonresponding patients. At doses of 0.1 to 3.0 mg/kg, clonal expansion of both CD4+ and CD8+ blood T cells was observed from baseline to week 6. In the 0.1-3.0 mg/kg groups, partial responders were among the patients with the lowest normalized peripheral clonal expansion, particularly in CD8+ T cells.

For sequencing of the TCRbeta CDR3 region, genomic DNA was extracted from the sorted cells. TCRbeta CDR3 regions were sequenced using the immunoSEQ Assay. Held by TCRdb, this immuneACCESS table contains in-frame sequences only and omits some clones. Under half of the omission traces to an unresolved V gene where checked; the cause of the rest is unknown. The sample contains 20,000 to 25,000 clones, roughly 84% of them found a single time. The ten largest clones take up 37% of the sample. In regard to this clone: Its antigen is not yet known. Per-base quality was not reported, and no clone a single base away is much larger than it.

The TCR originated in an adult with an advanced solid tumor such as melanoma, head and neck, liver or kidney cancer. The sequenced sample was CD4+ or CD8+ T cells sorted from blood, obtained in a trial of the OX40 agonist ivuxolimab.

This receptor has the CDR3 CASSPSWGGGYYEQYF. The nucleotides are TGTGCCAGCAGCCCATCTTGGGGCGGGGGATACTACGAGCAGTACTTC. The chain is encoded by TRBV5-6 joined to TRBJ2-7, with TRBD2 matching 7 junction bases. CDR1 SGHDT and CDR2 YYEEEE were looked up in the germline V gene. After removal of 4 bases from V and 3 bases from J, the junction retains 13 bases not matched to a gene. Including cysteine and phenylalanine, the CDR3 has 16 amino acids. The read is trimmed to its CDR3 DNA, 48 bases read in frame from base 1.